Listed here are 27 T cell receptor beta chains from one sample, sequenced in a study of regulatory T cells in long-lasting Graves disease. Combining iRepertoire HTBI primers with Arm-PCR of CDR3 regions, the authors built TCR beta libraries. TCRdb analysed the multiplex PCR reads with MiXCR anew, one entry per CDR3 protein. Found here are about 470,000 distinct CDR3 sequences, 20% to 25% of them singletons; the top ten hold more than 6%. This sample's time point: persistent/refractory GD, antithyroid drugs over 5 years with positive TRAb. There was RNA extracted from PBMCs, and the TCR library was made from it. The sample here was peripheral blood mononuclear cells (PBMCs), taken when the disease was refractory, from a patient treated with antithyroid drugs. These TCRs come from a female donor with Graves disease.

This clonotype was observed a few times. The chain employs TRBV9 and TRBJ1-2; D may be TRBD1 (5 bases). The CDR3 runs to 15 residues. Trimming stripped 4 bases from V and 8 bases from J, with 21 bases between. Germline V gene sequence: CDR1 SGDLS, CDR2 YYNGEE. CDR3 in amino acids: CASSPPNLAGSGYTF. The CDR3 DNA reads TGTGCCAGCAGCCCACCGAATTTGGCAGGGAGCGGCTACACCTTC.

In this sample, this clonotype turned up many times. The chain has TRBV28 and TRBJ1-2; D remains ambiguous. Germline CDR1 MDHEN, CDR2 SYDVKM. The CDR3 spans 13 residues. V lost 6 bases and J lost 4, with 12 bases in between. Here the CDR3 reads CASRGRVGYGYTF. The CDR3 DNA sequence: TGTGCCAGCAGAGGTAGGGTCGGCTATGGCTACACCTTC.

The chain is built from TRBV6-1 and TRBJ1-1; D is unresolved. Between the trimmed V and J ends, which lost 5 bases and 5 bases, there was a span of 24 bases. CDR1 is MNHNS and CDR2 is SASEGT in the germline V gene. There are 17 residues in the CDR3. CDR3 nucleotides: TGTGCCAGCAGTCGACCTCGGGCCAGCCGGGTACGGACTGAAGCTTTCTTT. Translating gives CASSRPRASRVRTEAFF.

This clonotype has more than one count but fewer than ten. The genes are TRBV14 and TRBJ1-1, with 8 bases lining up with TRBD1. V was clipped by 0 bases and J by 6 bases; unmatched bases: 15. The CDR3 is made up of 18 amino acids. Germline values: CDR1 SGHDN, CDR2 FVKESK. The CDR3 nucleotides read TGTGCCAGCAGCCAAGATGGGGTCCAGGGGGCTGGTGGCTCTGAAGCTTTCTTT. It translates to CASSQDGVQGAGGSEAFF.

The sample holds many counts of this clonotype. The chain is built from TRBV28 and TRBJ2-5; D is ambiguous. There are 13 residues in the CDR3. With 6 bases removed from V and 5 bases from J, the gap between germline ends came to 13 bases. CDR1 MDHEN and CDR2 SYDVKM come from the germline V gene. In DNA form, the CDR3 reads TGTGCCAGCAGCGCCCCCGACACGGAGACCCAGTACTTC. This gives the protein CASSAPDTETQYF. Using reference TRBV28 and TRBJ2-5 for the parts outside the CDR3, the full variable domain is DVKVTQSSRYLVKRTGEKVFLECVQDMDHENMFWYRQDPGLGLRLIYFSYDVKMKEKGDIPEGYSVSREKKERFSLILESASTNQTSMYLCASSAPDTETQYFGPGTRLLVL.

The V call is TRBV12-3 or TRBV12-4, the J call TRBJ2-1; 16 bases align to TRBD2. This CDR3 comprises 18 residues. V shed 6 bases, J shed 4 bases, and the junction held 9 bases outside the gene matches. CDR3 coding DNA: TGTGCCAGCAGGGGACTAGCGGGAGGGGGCGGACAGTACAATGAGCAGTTCTTC. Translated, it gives CASRGLAGGGGQYNEQFF.

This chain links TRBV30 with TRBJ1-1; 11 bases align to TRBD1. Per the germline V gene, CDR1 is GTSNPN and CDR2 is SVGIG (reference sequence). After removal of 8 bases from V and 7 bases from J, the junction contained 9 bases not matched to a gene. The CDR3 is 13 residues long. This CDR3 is CALLGQGAVEAFF. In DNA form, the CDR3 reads TGTGCCCTCCTAGGACAGGGGGCGGTTGAAGCTTTCTTT.

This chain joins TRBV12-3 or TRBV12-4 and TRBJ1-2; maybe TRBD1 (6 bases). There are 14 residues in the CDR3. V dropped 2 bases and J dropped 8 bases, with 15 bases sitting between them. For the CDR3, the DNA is TGTGCCAGCAGTTTAAACAGGGAATTATGGGGCTACACCTTC. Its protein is CASSLNRELWGYTF.

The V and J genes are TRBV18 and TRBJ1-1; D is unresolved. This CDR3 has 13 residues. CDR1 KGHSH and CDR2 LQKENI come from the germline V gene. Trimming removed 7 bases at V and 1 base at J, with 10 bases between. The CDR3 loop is CASFPVENTEAFF. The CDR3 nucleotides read TGTGCCAGCTTTCCGGTCGAGAACACTGAAGCTTTCTTT.

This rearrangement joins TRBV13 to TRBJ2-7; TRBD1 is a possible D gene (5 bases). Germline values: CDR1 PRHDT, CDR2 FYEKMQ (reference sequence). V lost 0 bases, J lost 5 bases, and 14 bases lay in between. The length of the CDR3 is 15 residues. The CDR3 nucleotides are TGTGCCAGCAGCTTAGGGGGCAGGGTGGACCACGAGCAGTACTTC. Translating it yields CASSLGGRVDHEQYF.

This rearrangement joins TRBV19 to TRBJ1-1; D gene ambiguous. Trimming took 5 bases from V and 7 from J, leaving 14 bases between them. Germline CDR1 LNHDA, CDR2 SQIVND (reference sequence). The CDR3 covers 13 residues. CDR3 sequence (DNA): TGTGCCAGTAGTCGCCTTCTGCAAATTGAAGCTTTCTTT. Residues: CASSRLLQIEAFF.

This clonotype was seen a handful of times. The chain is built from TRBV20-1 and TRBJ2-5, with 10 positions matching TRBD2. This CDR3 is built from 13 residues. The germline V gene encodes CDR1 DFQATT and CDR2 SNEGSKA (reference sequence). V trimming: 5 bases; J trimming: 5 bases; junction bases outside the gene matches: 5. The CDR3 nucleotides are TGCAGTGCTGGAGCGGGGGGGCGGGAGACCCAGTACTTC. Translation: CSAGAGGRETQYF.

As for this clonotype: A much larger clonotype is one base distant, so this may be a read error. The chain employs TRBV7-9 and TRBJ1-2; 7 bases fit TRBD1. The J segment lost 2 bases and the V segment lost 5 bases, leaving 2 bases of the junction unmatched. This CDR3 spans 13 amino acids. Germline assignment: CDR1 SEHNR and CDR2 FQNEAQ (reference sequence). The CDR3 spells CASSDRENYGYTF. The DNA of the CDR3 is TGTGCCAGCAGCGACAGGGAGAACTATGGCTACACCTTC.

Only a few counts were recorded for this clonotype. In DNA form, the CDR3 reads TGTGCCAGCAGCTTAGGGGTAGCGGAGGCCAAAAACATTCAGTACTTC. Amino acid sequence: CASSLGVAEAKNIQYF. The rearrangement links TRBV7-9 to TRBJ2-4; perhaps TRBD2 as D (6 bases). CDR1 is SEHNR, CDR2 FQNEAQ, per germline (reference sequence). This CDR3 spans 16 amino acids. Trimming pared 1 base from V and 1 base from J, leaving 11 bases between. Supplemented by reference TRBV7-9 and TRBJ2-4, the full variable domain reads DTGVSQNPRHKITKRGQNVTFRCDPISEHNRLYWYRQTLGQGPEFLTYFQNEAQLEKSRLLSDRFSAERPKGSFSTLEIQRTEQGDSAMYLCASSLGVAEAKNIQYFGAGTRLSVL.

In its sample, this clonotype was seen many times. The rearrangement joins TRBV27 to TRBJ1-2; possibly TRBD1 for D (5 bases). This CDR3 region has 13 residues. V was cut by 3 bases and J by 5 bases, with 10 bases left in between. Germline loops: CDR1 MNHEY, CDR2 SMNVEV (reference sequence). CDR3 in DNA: TGTGCCAGCAGTTTTCAGGCAGGGTATGGCTACACCTTC. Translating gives CASSFQAGYGYTF.

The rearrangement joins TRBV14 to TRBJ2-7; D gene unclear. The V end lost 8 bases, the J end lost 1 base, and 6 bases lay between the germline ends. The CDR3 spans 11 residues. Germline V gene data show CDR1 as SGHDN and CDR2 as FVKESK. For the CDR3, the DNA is TGTGCCAGCGGCTGGTCCTACGAGCAGTACTTC. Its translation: CASGWSYEQYF.

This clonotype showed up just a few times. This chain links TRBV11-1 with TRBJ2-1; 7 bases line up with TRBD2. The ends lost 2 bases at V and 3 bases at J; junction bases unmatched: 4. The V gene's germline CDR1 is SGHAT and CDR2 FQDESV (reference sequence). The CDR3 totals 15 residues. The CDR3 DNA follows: TGTGCCAGCAGCTTAATGAGCGGGGTCTACAATGAGCAGTTCTTC. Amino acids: CASSLMSGVYNEQFF.

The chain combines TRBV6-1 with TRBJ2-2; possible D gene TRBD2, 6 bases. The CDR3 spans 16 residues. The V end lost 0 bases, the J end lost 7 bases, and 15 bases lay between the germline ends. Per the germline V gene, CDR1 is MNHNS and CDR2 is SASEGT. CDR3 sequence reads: CASSEARGQGIGELFF. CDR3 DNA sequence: TGTGCCAGCAGTGAAGCGCGGGGCCAGGGCATCGGGGAGCTGTTTTTT.

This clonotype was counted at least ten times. In DNA form, the CDR3 reads TGCAGTGCCATACCCCTCCGGGGGGCGGTCGAGACCCAGTACTTC. As protein: CSAIPLRGAVETQYF. J is TRBJ2-5 and V is TRBV20-1; D possibly corresponds to TRBD2 (7 bases). This CDR3 spans 15 amino acids. Trimming left V 6 bases short and J 5 bases short, with 22 bases between. Germline CDR1 reads DFQATT; CDR2 reads SNEGSKA (reference sequence).

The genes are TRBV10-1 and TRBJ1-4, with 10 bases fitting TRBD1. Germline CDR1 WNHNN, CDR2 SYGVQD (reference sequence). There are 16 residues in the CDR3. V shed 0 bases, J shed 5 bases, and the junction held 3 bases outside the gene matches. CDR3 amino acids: CASSESEDRGNEKLFF. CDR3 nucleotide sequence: TGCGCCAGCAGTGAGTCCGAGGACAGGGGGAATGAAAAACTGTTTTTT.

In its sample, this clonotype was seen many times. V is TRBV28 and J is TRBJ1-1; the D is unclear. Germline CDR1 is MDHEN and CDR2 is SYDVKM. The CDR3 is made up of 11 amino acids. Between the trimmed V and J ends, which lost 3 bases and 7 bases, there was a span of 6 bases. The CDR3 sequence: CASSFYSEAFF. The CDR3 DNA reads TGTGCCAGCAGTTTTTATAGTGAAGCTTTCTTT. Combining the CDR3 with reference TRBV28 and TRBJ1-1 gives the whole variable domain DVKVTQSSRYLVKRTGEKVFLECVQDMDHENMFWYRQDPGLGLRLIYFSYDVKMKEKGDIPEGYSVSREKKERFSLILESASTNQTSMYLCASSFYSEAFFGQGTRLTVV.

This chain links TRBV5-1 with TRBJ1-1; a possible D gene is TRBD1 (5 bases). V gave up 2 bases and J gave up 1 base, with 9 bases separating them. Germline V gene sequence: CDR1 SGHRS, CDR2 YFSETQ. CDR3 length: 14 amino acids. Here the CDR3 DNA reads TGCGCCAGCAGCTTCCCCGGACAGAACACTGAAGCTTTCTTT. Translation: CASSFPGQNTEAFF. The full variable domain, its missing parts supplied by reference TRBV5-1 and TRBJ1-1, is KAGVTQTPRYLIKTRGQQVTLSCSPISGHRSVSWYQQTPGQGLQFLFEYFSETQRNKGNFPGRFSGRQFSNSRSEMNVSTLELGDSALYLCASSFPGQNTEAFFGQGTRLTVV.

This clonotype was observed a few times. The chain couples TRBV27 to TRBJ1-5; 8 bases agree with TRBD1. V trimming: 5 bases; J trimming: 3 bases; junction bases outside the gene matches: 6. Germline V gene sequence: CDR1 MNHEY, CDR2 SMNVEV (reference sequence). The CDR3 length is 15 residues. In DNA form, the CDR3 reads TGTGCCAGCAGTCATACCAGGGGGCACAATCAGCCCCAGCATTTT. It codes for CASSHTRGHNQPQHF.

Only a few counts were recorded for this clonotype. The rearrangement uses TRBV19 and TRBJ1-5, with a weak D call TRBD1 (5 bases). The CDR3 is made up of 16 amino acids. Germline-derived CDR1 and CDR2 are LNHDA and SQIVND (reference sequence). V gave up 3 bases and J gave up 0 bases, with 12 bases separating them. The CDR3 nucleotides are TGTGCCAGTAGTATGGGGGACCGATATAGCAATCAGCCCCAGCATTTT. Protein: CASSMGDRYSNQPQHF.

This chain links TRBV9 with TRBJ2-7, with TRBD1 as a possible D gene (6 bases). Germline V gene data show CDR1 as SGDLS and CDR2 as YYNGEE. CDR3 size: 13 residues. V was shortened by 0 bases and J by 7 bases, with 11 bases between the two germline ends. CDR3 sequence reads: CASSVETGPEQYF. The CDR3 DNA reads TGTGCCAGCAGCGTAGAAACAGGGCCAGAGCAGTACTTC.

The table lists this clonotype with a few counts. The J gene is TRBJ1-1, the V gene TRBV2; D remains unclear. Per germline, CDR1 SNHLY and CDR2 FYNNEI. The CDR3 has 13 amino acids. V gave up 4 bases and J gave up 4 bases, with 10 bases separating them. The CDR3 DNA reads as TGTGCCAGCAGTGTGGCGGAGGGCACTGAAGCTTTCTTT. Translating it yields CASSVAEGTEAFF.

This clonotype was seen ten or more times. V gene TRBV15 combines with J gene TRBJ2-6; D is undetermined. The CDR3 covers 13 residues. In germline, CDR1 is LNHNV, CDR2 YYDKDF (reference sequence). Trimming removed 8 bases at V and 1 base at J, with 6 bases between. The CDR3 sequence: CATSPSGANVLTF. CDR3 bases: TGTGCCACCTCACCGTCTGGGGCCAACGTCCTGACTTTC.